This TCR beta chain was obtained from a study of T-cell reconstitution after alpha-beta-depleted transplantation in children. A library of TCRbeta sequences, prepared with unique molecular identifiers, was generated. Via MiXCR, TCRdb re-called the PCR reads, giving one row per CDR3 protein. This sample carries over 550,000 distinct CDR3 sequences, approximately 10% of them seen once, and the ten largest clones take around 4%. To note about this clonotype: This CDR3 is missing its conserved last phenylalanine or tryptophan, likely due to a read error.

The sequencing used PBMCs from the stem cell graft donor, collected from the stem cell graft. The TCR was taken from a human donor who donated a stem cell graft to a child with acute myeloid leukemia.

The DNA for the CDR3 is TGCAGCGTTGAAGGGGGATTAGCGGGAGACTTCTACGAGCAGTACTTG. Protein: CSVEGGLAGDFYEQYL. The genes are TRBV29-1 and TRBJ2-7; TRBD2 matches at 9 bases. CDR1 is SQVTM and CDR2 is ANQGSEA in the germline V gene. The CDR3 runs 16 residues. Unmatched junction bases numbered 10, after V lost 1 base and J lost 3 bases.